These T cell receptor beta chains were read from a single sample in a study of blood T cells in healthy people across ages. TCRdb reprocessed the 5' RACE reads with MiXCR, giving one entry per CDR3 protein. The table lists hundreds of thousands of distinct CDR3 sequences, around 46% of them singletons. The sequenced sample consisted of blood. The receptors were gathered from a woman aged 55 to 70 in good health. CDR3s include the opening cysteine and the closing phenylalanine or tryptophan. A D gene is named only where the DNA matches it firmly. A row's size may be missing; if present it is once, few, many or a size class.

19	few	TRBJ2-1	TRBV9	TRBD1	CASSAHPPWRQGLYNEQFF	TGTGCCAGCAGCGCCCATCCGCCGTGGCGACAGGGGCTATACAATGAGCAGTTCTTC
14	many	TRBJ2-4	TRBV7-2	.	CASSLTLAKNIQYF	TGTGCCAGCAGCTTAACCCTAGCCAAAAACATTCAGTACTTC
13	.	TRBJ2-1	TRBV15	TRBD2	CATSRDQRESQFF	TGTGCCACCAGCAGAGACCAGCGGGAGTCTCAGTTCTTC
13	.	TRBJ2-3	TRBV20-1	TRBD2	CSGTSGRSDTQYF	TGCAGTGGGACTAGCGGGAGGTCAGATACGCAGTATTTT
15	.	TRBJ2-7	TRBV27	TRBD2	CASRLRLAGVYEQYF	TGTGCCAGCAGATTAAGACTAGCGGGGGTCTACGAGCAGTACTTC
17	.	TRBJ1-4	TRBV4-1	TRBD1	CASSQDAADRGGEKLFF	TGCGCCAGCAGCCAAGATGCCGCGGACAGGGGCGGCGAAAAACTGTTTTTT
13	.	TRBJ2-3	TRBV30	.	CAWTSGPGGTQYF	TGTGCCTGGACCAGCGGTCCCGGGGGTACGCAGTATTTT
15	few	TRBJ2-3	TRBV20-1	TRBD2	CSASSAGGRTDTQYF	TGCAGTGCTAGTTCCGCGGGGGGCCGCACAGATACGCAGTATTTT
13	.	TRBJ2-4	TRBV2	.	CASSDPPPMDQYF	TGTGCCAGCAGTGATCCACCACCGATGGATCAGTACTTC
11	.	TRBJ1-3	TRBV29-1	TRBD1	CSVGQGNTIYF	TGCAGCGTAGGACAGGGGAACACCATATATTTT
17	many	TRBJ2-3	TRBV4-2	TRBD2	CASSGTSGGARTDTQYF	TGTGCCAGCAGCGGGACTAGCGGGGGGGCCAGGACAGATACGCAGTATTTT
14	.	TRBJ2-1	TRBV4-1	.	CASSQEPTRDEQFF	TGCGCCAGCAGCCAAGAGCCCACTAGGGATGAGCAGTTCTTC
16	few	TRBJ2-1	TRBV11-1	.	CASSGRAAAFGGEQFF	TGTGCCAGCAGTGGACGAGCGGCGGCTTTTGGGGGTGAGCAGTTCTTC
12	many	TRBJ2-3	TRBV29-1	.	CSVAESADTQYF	TGCAGCGTCGCCGAATCAGCAGATACGCAGTATTTT
19	.	TRBJ1-1	TRBV24-1	.	CATSDLLPVYGQPNTEAFF	TGTGCCACCAGTGACCTCTTGCCGGTATACGGACAGCCGAACACTGAAGCTTTCTTT
16	few	TRBJ2-3	TRBV3-1	TRBD2	CASSQAAGAATDTQYF	TGTGCCAGCAGCCAGGCAGCGGGGGCCGCCACAGATACGCAGTATTTT
17	few	TRBJ2-3	TRBV27	.	CASSFFPRRAGTDTQYF	TGTGCCAGCAGTTTCTTCCCGCGCAGGGCGGGCACAGATACGCAGTATTTT
13	.	TRBJ2-3	TRBV29-1	TRBD2	CSVRAGGRDTQYF	TGCAGCGTTAGGGCGGGAGGGAGAGATACGCAGTATTTT
15	.	TRBJ2-3	TRBV25-1	TRBD2	CASRIAGDMTDTQYF	TGTGCCAGCAGAATAGCGGGAGATATGACAGATACGCAGTATTTT
13	.	TRBJ2-2	TRBV29-1	TRBD1	CSLQGANTGELFF	TGCAGTCTACAGGGGGCGAACACCGGGGAGCTGTTTTTT
14	few	TRBJ2-6	TRBV6-2/TRBV6-3	.	CASTKSSGANVLTF	TGTGCCAGCACCAAGAGCTCTGGGGCCAACGTCCTGACTTTC
17	once	TRBJ2-3	TRBV4-1	.	CASSNGQPGLGPDTQYF	TGCGCCAGCAGCAACGGTCAGCCGGGACTGGGTCCGGATACGCAGTATTTT
21	.	TRBJ1-2	TRBV11-2	.	CASSQRYSRYPKTGQFYGYTF	TGTGCCAGCAGCCAACGTTATTCGAGGTACCCTAAGACCGGACAGTTCTATGGCTACACCTTC
15	.	TRBJ2-5	TRBV29-1	.	CSVESLEGRSNEQYF	TGCAGCGTTGAGTCGCTGGAGGGCCGTTCCAATGAGCAGTACTTC
13	.	TRBJ1-1	TRBV27	TRBD1	CASTWTGGTEAFF	TGTGCCAGCACTTGGACAGGGGGCACTGAAGCTTTCTTT
14	few	TRBJ2-5	TRBV7-9	.	CASSNPRGGETQYF	TGTGCCAGCAGCAACCCCCGGGGCGGGGAGACCCAGTACTTC
14	.	TRBJ2-7	TRBV12-3/TRBV12-4	TRBD1	CASSARDRKYEQYF	TGTGCCAGCAGTGCCCGGGACAGAAAATACGAGCAGTACTTC
14	.	TRBJ2-7	TRBV12-3/TRBV12-4	TRBD2	CASSERGGLYEQYF	TGTGCCAGCAGTGAGCGGGGGGGCCTCTACGAGCAGTACTTC
15	few	TRBJ2-1	TRBV2	TRBD2	CASRQLAASYNEQFF	TGTGCCAGCAGGCAACTAGCGGCCTCCTACAATGAGCAGTTCTTC
14	.	TRBJ2-3	TRBV29-1	.	CSVEGYRGTDTQYF	TGCAGCGTTGAAGGCTACAGGGGCACAGATACGCAGTATTTT
15	.	TRBJ2-3	TRBV7-2	.	CASSLASLEADTQYF	TGTGCCAGCAGCTTAGCTAGCTTAGAAGCAGATACGCAGTATTTT
16	.	TRBJ2-7	TRBV7-2	.	CASSLSSSASIYEQYF	TGTGCCAGCAGCTTAAGTAGCTCGGCTAGCATCTACGAGCAGTACTTC
16	.	TRBJ2-7	TRBV7-2	TRBD2	CASSLDLAGRWNEQYF	TGTGCCAGCAGCTTAGACCTAGCGGGAAGGTGGAACGAGCAGTACTTC
13	many	TRBJ2-5	TRBV20-1	.	CSARDLGGETQYF	TGCAGTGCTAGAGATCTTGGTGGAGAGACCCAGTACTTC
14	few	TRBJ1-1	TRBV12-3/TRBV12-4	.	CASSFEGVSTEAFF	TGTGCCAGCAGTTTCGAGGGGGTTTCCACTGAAGCTTTCTTT
17	.	TRBJ2-7	TRBV29-1	.	CSVGESGLGGLPYEQYF	TGCAGCGTTGGAGAATCAGGGTTAGGCGGGCTTCCCTACGAGCAGTACTTC
15	few	TRBJ2-5	TRBV20-1	TRBD2	CSARSLAGGAETQYF	TGCAGTGCTAGATCACTAGCGGGGGGGGCAGAGACCCAGTACTTC
15	few	TRBJ1-2	TRBV20-1	.	CSASEPRRGDYGYTF	TGCAGTGCTAGCGAACCTCGAAGGGGGGACTATGGCTACACCTTC
12	many	TRBJ2-1	TRBV29-1	.	CSVERSYNEQFF	TGCAGCGTTGAACGGTCCTACAATGAGCAGTTCTTC
16	.	TRBJ1-4	TRBV7-2	TRBD1	CASSREKGQLNEKLFF	TGTGCCAGCAGCCGAGAGAAGGGACAGCTTAATGAAAAACTGTTTTTT
17	.	TRBJ2-7	TRBV10-3	TRBD2	CAISESSSREGSYEQYF	TGTGCCATCAGTGAGTCGAGCTCGCGGGAGGGGTCCTACGAGCAGTACTTC
14	few	TRBJ2-7	TRBV5-1	.	CASSFLGYAYEQYF	TGCGCCAGCAGCTTTCTAGGGTACGCCTACGAGCAGTACTTC
14	.	TRBJ1-2	TRBV20-1	TRBD1	CSASLPGTGPGYTF	TGCAGTGCTTCTCTCCCCGGGACAGGGCCTGGCTACACCTTC
15	.	TRBJ1-1	TRBV7-2	TRBD1	CASTLAGQGNTEAFF	TGTGCCAGCACTCTCGCGGGACAGGGGAACACTGAAGCTTTCTTT
15	.	TRBJ2-1	TRBV7-9	.	CASSLRAGTGREQFF	TGTGCCAGCAGCTTAAGGGCAGGGACCGGGCGAGAGCAGTTCTTC
15	.	TRBJ2-3	TRBV3-1	.	CASSRGVGSTDTQYF	TGTGCCAGCAGCCGGGGAGTGGGGTCGACAGATACGCAGTATTTT
14	few	TRBJ1-5	TRBV4-1	.	CASSEGGGNQPQHF	TGCGCCAGCAGCGAGGGTGGGGGCAATCAGCCCCAGCATTTT
16	.	TRBJ2-7	TRBV7-9	TRBD1	CASSNLQGSGYNEQYF	TGTGCCAGCAGCAACCTACAGGGGTCGGGGTACAATGAGCAGTACTTC
15	once	TRBJ1-1	TRBV7-3	TRBD1	CASSPLTGVGTEAFF	TGTGCCAGCAGCCCCCTGACAGGGGTGGGCACTGAAGCTTTCTTT
10	.	TRBJ2-1	TRBV29-1	.	CSSLGTEQFF	TGCAGCTCCCTGGGAACTGAGCAGTTCTTC
13	.	TRBJ2-7	TRBV20-1	TRBD2	CSATGRAGHEQYF	TGCAGTGCTACTGGGAGGGCCGGCCACGAGCAGTACTTC
13	.	TRBJ1-4	TRBV29-1	TRBD1	CSVAGQGVEKLFF	TGCAGCGTTGCTGGACAGGGAGTCGAAAAACTGTTTTTT
15	few	TRBJ2-7	TRBV7-9	.	CASSLVALSSYEQYF	TGTGCCAGCAGCTTAGTGGCCTTGAGCTCCTACGAGCAGTACTTC
15	.	TRBJ2-7	TRBV27	.	CASSQAPESIYEQYF	TGTGCCAGCAGCCAAGCCCCGGAATCCATCTACGAGCAGTACTTC